Listed below are T cell receptor beta chains from one sample, sequenced in a study of a mutant IDH1 vaccine in newly diagnosed glioma. TCRdb keeps only in-frame clones here, not all; method: immunoSEQ multiplex PCR. There are roughly 86,000 clones in the sample; 89% occur only once, and 0.75% to 0.95% lies in the top ten. These TCRs' antigens remain unknown. The material sequenced was PBMCs, taken from a glioma patient whose treatment included an IDH1 peptide vaccine. These receptors all come from a woman aged 50 to 65 with glioma. Both conserved end residues are part of each CDR3. The order of the fields is clone size, D gene, J gene, V gene, CDR3 protein, CDR3 DNA. A D gene is named only where the DNA matches it firmly. Some rows have no size entry. The others give once, few or many, or a class for an expanded clone.

-	TRBD1	TRBJ1-5	TRBV27	CASSLRAGGENQPQHF	TGTGCCAGCAGTTTAAGGGCAGGGGGCGAAAATCAGCCCCAGCATTTT
-	-	TRBJ2-7	TRBV6-5	CASSYSARAYEQYF	TGTGCCAGCAGTTACTCCGCCCGAGCCTACGAGCAGTACTTC
once	TRBD2	TRBJ2-1	TRBV7-2	CASSLVAGGVHRSNEQFF	TGTGCCAGCAGCTTAGTAGCGGGAGGGGTCCACCGGAGTAATGAGCAGTTCTTC
-	-	TRBJ1-5	TRBV10-3	CAIARPNQPQHF	TGTGCCATAGCCAGACCCAATCAGCCCCAGCATTTT
-	TRBD2	TRBJ2-1	TRBV11-2	CASSKTSGRGDEQFF	TGTGCCAGCAGCAAAACTAGCGGGAGAGGCGATGAGCAGTTCTTC
-	-	TRBJ2-7	TRBV10-3	CAISELGRVLPHEQYF	TGTGCCATCAGTGAGCTTGGTAGGGTCCTTCCTCACGAGCAGTACTTC
-	-	TRBJ2-2	TRBV9	CASSVRGENTGELFF	TGTGCCAGCAGCGTCCGGGGCGAAAACACCGGGGAGCTGTTTTTT
-	TRBD1	TRBJ1-4	TRBV7-9	CASSPRGQGNEEKLFF	TGTGCCAGCAGCCCCCGGGGACAGGGAAACGAGGAAAAACTGTTTTTT
-	-	TRBJ1-6	TRBV19	CASSIGGGSYNSPLHF	TGTGCCAGTAGTATAGGAGGGGGCTCCTATAATTCACCCCTCCACTTT
-	TRBD1	TRBJ1-2	TRBV28	CASSGGQARGYTF	TGTGCCAGCAGCGGAGGACAGGCCCGAGGCTACACCTTC
-	TRBD1	TRBJ1-2	TRBV5-8	CASSLVSGGVYGYTF	TGTGCCAGCAGCTTGGTTTCAGGGGGCGTCTATGGCTACACCTTC
-	-	TRBJ2-3	TRBV18	CASSPTPGVDTQYF	TGTGCCAGCTCACCAACACCGGGCGTAGATACGCAGTATTTT
-	TRBD1	TRBJ1-2	TRBV9	CASSPRTGKNGYTF	TGTGCCAGCAGCCCTCGGACAGGGAAGAATGGCTACACCTTC
-	-	TRBJ2-1	TRBV19	CASSTRDTSSLGQFF	TGTGCCAGTAGTACTCGGGACACTTCGTCCCTGGGGCAGTTCTTC
-	-	TRBJ2-1	TRBV11-2	CASSARLSSYNEQFF	TGTGCCAGCAGCGCGCGACTAAGCTCCTACAATGAGCAGTTCTTC
-	-	TRBJ2-7	TRBV30	CAWTPGLTYEQYF	TGTGCCTGGACGCCGGGACTTACCTACGAGCAGTACTTC
few	-	TRBJ1-1	TRBV29-1	CSGTPTARNTEAFF	TGCAGCGGGACCCCCACCGCGCGTAACACTGAAGCTTTCTTT
once	-	TRBJ2-1	TRBV7-9	CASSTPDSIHEQFF	TGTGCCAGCAGCACCCCGGACTCCATCCATGAGCAGTTCTTC
-	-	TRBJ1-1	TRBV28	CASILSTEAFF	TGTGCCAGCATCCTGAGTACTGAAGCTTTCTTT
-	-	TRBJ2-5	TRBV9	CASSAGPKETQYF	TGTGCCAGCAGCGCGGGACCTAAAGAGACCCAGTACTTC
-	-	TRBJ2-7	TRBV5-4	CASSLGRSHEQYF	TGTGCCAGCAGCTTAGGACGGTCCCACGAGCAGTACTTC
-	TRBD2	TRBJ2-3	TRBV19	CASRGTSGSTDTQYF	TGTGCCAGTAGGGGGACTAGCGGGAGCACAGATACGCAGTATTTT
once	TRBD1	TRBJ2-7	TRBV7-9	CASSSMDRSSYEQYF	TGTGCCAGCAGCTCTATGGACAGGAGCTCCTACGAGCAGTACTTC
-	-	TRBJ2-3	TRBV5-1	CASSLAGTDGDTQYF	TGCGCCAGCAGCTTGGCTGGGACTGACGGGGATACGCAGTATTTT
once	TRBD1	TRBJ2-7	TRBV2	CAGSHDRGPYEQYF	TGTGCCGGCAGCCACGACAGGGGGCCCTACGAGCAGTACTTC
-	TRBD1	TRBJ2-7	TRBV2	CASSGRQGTYEQYF	TGTGCCAGCAGTGGGCGACAGGGAACCTACGAGCAGTACTTC
-	TRBD2	TRBJ2-7	TRBV10-3	CAISGPPGLAGVGAHEQYF	TGTGCCATCAGTGGGCCCCCGGGACTAGCGGGAGTGGGTGCGCACGAGCAGTACTTC
medium-sized	-	TRBJ2-5	TRBV4-2	CASSQERGREETQYF	TGTGCCAGCAGCCAAGAGCGGGGTAGAGAAGAGACCCAGTACTTC
once	TRBD2	TRBJ2-1	TRBV14	CASSQIGAGDYNEQFF	TGTGCCAGCAGCCAAATCGGGGCGGGAGACTACAATGAGCAGTTCTTC
-	-	TRBJ1-6	TRBV5-1	CASSLAEDSPLHF	TGCGCCAGCAGCTTGGCCGAGGATTCACCCCTCCACTTT
-	TRBD2	TRBJ2-1	TRBV10-3	CAISGPSGPRSYNEQFF	TGTGCCATCAGTGGGCCTAGCGGGCCTCGCTCCTACAATGAGCAGTTCTTC
-	-	TRBJ2-5	TRBV18	CEDGRQETQYF	TGTGAAGACGGCCGCCAAGAGACCCAGTACTTC
-	TRBD2	TRBJ2-3	TRBV10-3	CAISPGTSGKGDTQYF	TGTGCCATCAGTCCCGGGACTAGCGGGAAGGGTGATACGCAGTATTTT
-	TRBD1	TRBJ1-1	TRBV4-2	CASSLKGAETEAFF	TGTGCCAGCAGCTTGAAGGGGGCTGAGACTGAAGCTTTCTTT
-	-	TRBJ2-5	TRBV4-1	CASSQGRGAQQETQYF	TGCGCCAGCAGCCAAGGAAGGGGGGCGCAGCAAGAGACCCAGTACTTC